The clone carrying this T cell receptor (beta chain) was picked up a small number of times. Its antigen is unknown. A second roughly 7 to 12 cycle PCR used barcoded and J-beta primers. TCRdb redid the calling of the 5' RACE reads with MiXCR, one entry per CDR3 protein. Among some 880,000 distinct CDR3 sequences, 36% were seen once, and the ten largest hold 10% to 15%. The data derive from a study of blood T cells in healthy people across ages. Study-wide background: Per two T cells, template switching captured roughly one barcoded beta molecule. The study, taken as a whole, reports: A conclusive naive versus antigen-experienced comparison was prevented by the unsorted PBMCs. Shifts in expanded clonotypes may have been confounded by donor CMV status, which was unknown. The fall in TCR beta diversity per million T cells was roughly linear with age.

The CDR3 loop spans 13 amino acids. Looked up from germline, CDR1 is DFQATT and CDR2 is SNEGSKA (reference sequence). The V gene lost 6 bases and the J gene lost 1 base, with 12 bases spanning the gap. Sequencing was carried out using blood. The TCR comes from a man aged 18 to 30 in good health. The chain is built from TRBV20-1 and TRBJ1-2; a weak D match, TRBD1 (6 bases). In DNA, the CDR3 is TGCAGTGCAGGGGACACCAGTAACTATGGCTACACCTTC. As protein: CSAGDTSNYGYTF.